Sequencing of this T cell receptor beta chain was carried out in a study of beta chain features in type 1 diabetes (dated by TCRdb to between 2017 and 2018). With regard to the full study: Mean age, gender distribution, total cell number and subset yield did not differ between patients and healthy donors. A total of over 95,000,000 sorted cells were examined across all samples, and RNA yield correlated strongly with the number of cells per subset. In the study, TCRB repertoires of sorted circulating CD4+ T cell subsets from recently diagnosed type 1 diabetes patients were compared with those of matched healthy donors. Whereas all 30 or so donors provided naive and central memory subsets, regulatory and stem cell-like memory subsets were isolated from just 8 patients and about 8 healthy donors.

From each donor, a single peripheral blood sample of about 116 mL on average was drawn into heparinised tubes. Using a panel that included CD45RO, CCR7, CD25, CD127, CD95 and CD27, naive, central memory, regulatory and stem cell-like memory CD4+ T cells were sorted on a BD FACSAria II. All sorted populations exceeded 98% purity. PBMCs were isolated immediately by Lymphoprep density gradient centrifugation and stained directly without culture. Samples were stained and sorted in pairs, with one healthy donor and one patient per experiment, so that batch effects were minimized. All of the isolated RNA was reverse transcribed with the High Capacity cDNA Reverse Transcription Kit, so expressed TCRB transcripts were sequenced. Deep immunoSEQ sequencing was applied to naive, central memory and regulatory T cell samples, giving an average of roughly 3.5 million total reads per sample. Sorted cells were lysed in RLT buffer and RNA was extracted with DNase-treated RNeasy Micro or Mini kits, depending on cell number. Each cell subset was processed separately to prevent cross-contamination, with patient and healthy donor samples processed together. TCRB sequences were amplified from cDNA with the immunoSEQ multiplex PCR, producing 87-bp fragments spanning the CDR3 region. Sequencing of the amplicons was done on the Illumina HiSeq platform. The authors processed their data as follows. Synthetic template baselines were used to correct PCR bias computationally, reads within Hamming distance 2 were collapsed, and singletons that could not be merged were discarded. By aligning reads against IMGT, V, D and J genes, CDR3 length, and insertions or deletions at six rearrangement sites were assigned. Within each subset, clonotype counts were normalized to sorted cell number, and only after that were true diversity and Gini coefficients computed with the tcR R package. The overlap coefficient, calculated on TCRB nucleotide sequences, was used to quantify repertoire sharing. TCRdb mirrors the immuneACCESS table, restricted to in-frame sequences. Some clones are absent from its copies; in checked studies, under half trace to an unresolved V gene, and the reason for the others is unknown. That table supplies the V and J calls and clone size; D and trimming were determined from the DNA. The sample includes 38,000 or so clones, with 55% to 70% observed a single time. The biggest ten clones account for roughly 2% of the sample.

This clone was seen only a few times. The target of this receptor is not known. No much larger clonotype is one base removed from it; base qualities were not supplied. The full study reports these points: Because cDNA was sequenced instead of genomic DNA, activated cells with high expression could be over-represented, although the groups did not differ in activation or CD3 levels. In all four CD4+ subsets, TCRB CDR3 length was moderately but significantly shorter in type 1 diabetes patients. Naive, central memory and regulatory TCRB repertoires appeared to be more alike among patients than among healthy donors. Because small numbers of individuals were included in the HLA sub-analyses, any influence of HLA type on TCRB rearrangement was left unresolved. Fewer insertions and more nucleotide deletions at VDJ recombination sites were observed in patients with type 1 diabetes, implying thymic rearrangement abnormalities. Shorter templates might have been favored by PCR, but patient and control samples were amplified and corrected together, so both groups would have been affected equally by any skew.

This clonotype was sampled from a young woman in good health. The sequencing input was Tregs from blood. Explained via the paper, the cell subset or site label denotes: regulatory CD4+ T cells.

The nucleotides read TGTGCCAGCAGTCTTACTAGCGTCTCCTACAATGAGCAGTTCTTC. Protein translation: CASSLTSVSYNEQFF. The sequence is built from TRBV28 and TRBJ2-1, with 7 bases matching TRBD2. The cysteine opens and the phenylalanine closes a CDR3 of 15 amino acids. Only the CDR3 part of the read is kept: 45 bases, read in frame from the first base. The germline V gene sets CDR1 to MDHEN and CDR2 to SYDVKM. Germline trimming amounts to 5 bases on V and 0 bases on J, with 4 as the count of junction bases outside the gene matches.